A single sample is the source of the 18 T cell receptor beta chains below, sequenced in a study of shared clonotypes between healthy human individuals. Using immunoSEQ multiplex PCR, the repertoire was profiled, and TCRdb retains in-frame clones only, with some absent. The sample has 2 million to 3 million clones, over 85% seen once. Sequencing used naive CD4+ T cells from PBMCs. Subset described: CD45RA+ positively selected. The receptors were sampled from a man between 18 and 29 years old in good health. Some clones in this sample may be carry-over from other donors' samples.

V is TRBV6-1 and J is TRBJ1-5; TRBD1 matches 9 bases. J gave up 7 bases and V 8 bases, and 6 bases lay outside the gene matches. Germline CDR1 is MNHNS and CDR2 is SASEGT. The CDR3 contains 13 residues. CDR3 in DNA: TGTGCCAGCGTACAGGGGGCCAGGCAGCCCCAGCATTTT. Translating it yields CASVQGARQPQHF.

The chain has TRBV19 and TRBJ2-1; maybe TRBD1 (6 bases). Germline values: CDR1 LNHDA, CDR2 SQIVND (reference sequence). V shed 7 bases and J shed 7 bases, with 11 bases lying between them. The CDR3 has 12 amino acids. This CDR3 reads CASIGGGNEQFF. The DNA for the CDR3 is TGTGCCAGTATAGGGGGTGGTAATGAGCAGTTCTTC.

Regarding this clone: In the same sample, other DNA sequences code for this CDR3. CDR3 residues: CASSRDRGNYGYTF. In DNA, the CDR3 is TGTGCCAGCAGCAGAGACAGGGGGAACTATGGCTACACCTTC. The chain recombines TRBV2 with TRBJ1-2; TRBD1 matches 9 bases. Germline loops: CDR1 SNHLY, CDR2 FYNNEI. CDR3 size: 14 residues. The ends lost 6 bases at V and 2 bases at J; junction bases unmatched: 4.

This sequence joins TRBV5-1 and TRBJ1-1, with no clear D. This CDR3 spans 14 amino acids. Germline values: CDR1 SGHRS, CDR2 YFSETQ. The V end was cut by 3 bases, the J end by 4 bases, with 13 bases between. The CDR3 nucleotides read TGCGCCAGCAGCTCCAGCAATGGCATCACTGAAGCTTTCTTT. Translating gives CASSSSNGITEAFF. The full variable domain, rest sourced from reference TRBV5-1 and TRBJ1-1, is KAGVTQTPRYLIKTRGQQVTLSCSPISGHRSVSWYQQTPGQGLQFLFEYFSETQRNKGNFPGRFSGRQFSNSRSEMNVSTLELGDSALYLCASSSSNGITEAFFGQGTRLTVV.

The genes are TRBV9 and TRBJ1-2, with D possibly being TRBD1 (6 bases). The ends were cut back, 7 bases at V and 0 bases at J, with 13 bases in the middle. Looked up from germline, CDR1 is SGDLS and CDR2 is YYNGEE. The CDR3 runs to 14 residues. Written as DNA, the CDR3 is TGTGCCAGCGGACGGACAGCCTCTAACTATGGCTACACCTTC. Protein: CASGRTASNYGYTF.

This clone came up once. The J gene is TRBJ2-5, the V gene TRBV7-3; D is undetermined. The germline gives CDR1 SGHTA, CDR2 FQGTGA. Trimming took 4 bases from V and 5 from J, leaving 11 bases between them. This CDR3 region has 13 residues. This chain's CDR3 is CASSSPGHETQYF. CDR3 in DNA: TGTGCCAGCAGCTCCCCCGGGCATGAGACCCAGTACTTC.

This clone has just one count. This chain connects TRBV7-3 to TRBJ1-3; D is unresolved. CDR1 is SGHTA, CDR2 FQGTGA, per germline. Trimming removed 2 bases at V and 0 bases at J, with 14 bases between. This CDR3 has 17 residues. CDR3 loop: CASSLVGSPSSGNTIYF. CDR3 nucleotide sequence: TGTGCCAGCAGCTTAGTCGGCAGCCCATCCTCTGGAAACACCATATATTTT.

V is TRBV6-6 and J is TRBJ1-1, with 8 nucleotides matching TRBD1. V was clipped by 6 bases and J by 1 base; unmatched bases: 7. The CDR3 is made up of 15 amino acids. Germline lookup yields CDR1 MNHNY and CDR2 SVGAGI (reference sequence). CDR3 loop: CASRTGTGSNTEAFF. For the CDR3, the DNA is TGTGCCAGCAGAACCGGGACAGGCTCGAACACTGAAGCTTTCTTT.

V is TRBV5-1 and J is TRBJ2-7, with TRBD1 as a possible D gene (5 bases). CDR3 length: 15 amino acids. V shed 7 bases and J shed 1 base, with 18 bases lying between them. Germline assignment: CDR1 SGHRS and CDR2 YFSETQ. As DNA, the CDR3 is TGCGCCAGCGCTCCCGAAGACGCAGGGTCCTACGAGCAGTACTTC. It is translated as CASAPEDAGSYEQYF.

This chain connects TRBV10-2 to TRBJ2-4; D might be TRBD2 (6 bases). Germline V gene data show CDR1 as WSHSY and CDR2 as SAAADI. The CDR3 contains 14 residues. With 6 bases removed from V and 2 bases from J, the gap between germline ends came to 11 bases. This CDR3 is CASREGWTKNIQYF. In DNA form, the CDR3 reads TGCGCCAGCAGGGAGGGTTGGACCAAAAACATTCAGTACTTC.

V and J are TRBV7-9 and TRBJ1-3, with D possibly being TRBD1 (6 bases). The CDR3 has 16 amino acids. The V end was cut by 1 base, the J end by 0 bases, with 10 bases between. CDR1 is SEHNR, CDR2 FQNEAQ, per germline (reference sequence). CDR3 nucleotide sequence: TGTGCCAGCAGCTTAGACGACAGGAGCTCTGGAAACACCATATATTTT. This codes for CASSLDDRSSGNTIYF. Supplemented by reference TRBV7-9 and TRBJ1-3, the full variable domain reads DTGVSQNPRHKITKRGQNVTFRCDPISEHNRLYWYRQTLGQGPEFLTYFQNEAQLEKSRLLSDRFSAERPKGSFSTLEIQRTEQGDSAMYLCASSLDDRSSGNTIYFGEGSWLTVV.

The V and J genes are TRBV28 and TRBJ2-3; D call uncertain. CDR1 and CDR2 (germline): MDHEN, SYDVKM. This CDR3 region has 12 residues. V was trimmed by 5 bases and J by 8 bases, leaving 11 bases between them. The CDR3 DNA reads TGTGCCAGCAGTCCCCGGCTAGGTACGCAGTATTTT. Translation gives CASSPRLGTQYF.

The sample holds one count of this clone. Other DNA sequences in this specimen translate into the identical CDR3. The gene calls are TRBV7-3 and TRBJ2-5, with D possibly being TRBD1 (5 bases). CDR1 and CDR2 (germline): SGHTA, FQGTGA. V was clipped by 5 bases and J by 2 bases, with 9 bases between them. This CDR3 has 13 amino acids. The CDR3 reads CASSLTDQETQYF. In nucleotides, the CDR3 is TGTGCCAGCAGCCTGACAGATCAAGAGACCCAGTACTTC. The variable domain in full, completed from reference TRBV7-3 and TRBJ2-5, reads GAGVSQTPSNKVTEKGKYVELRCDPISGHTALYWYRQSLGQGPEFLIYFQGTGAADDSGLPNDRFFAVRPEGSVSTLKIQRTERGDSAVYLCASSLTDQETQYFGPGTRLLVL.

V gene TRBV6-1 combines with J gene TRBJ2-7, with D perhaps matching TRBD2 (6 bases). The CDR3 spans 13 residues. CDR1 and CDR2 from the germline V gene are MNHNS and SASEGT. The germline V and J ends were trimmed by 10 bases and 1 base, with 14 bases remaining between them. The CDR3 reads CAIEPGLSYEQYF. CDR3 in DNA: TGTGCCATAGAACCGGGACTTTCCTACGAGCAGTACTTC.

The chain recombines TRBV6-5 with TRBJ2-7; D perhaps matches TRBD2 (5 bases). This CDR3 is 15 amino acids long. Germline V gives CDR1 MNHEY, CDR2 SVGAGI. Between the trimmed V and J ends, which lost 2 bases and 7 bases, there was a span of 18 bases. The CDR3 sequence is CASSYPWGAPGEQYF. For the CDR3, the DNA is TGTGCCAGCAGTTACCCTTGGGGAGCCCCGGGAGAGCAGTACTTC.

A single count supports this clone. The chain uses TRBV7-2 and TRBJ2-1, with a weak D call TRBD1 (5 bases). CDR1 and CDR2 (germline): SGHTA, FQGNSA. This CDR3 region has 13 residues. V lost 1 base and J 10 bases, leaving 11 bases between the germline ends. CDR3 in amino acids: CASSLEGPLEQFF. Written as DNA, the CDR3 is TGTGCCAGCAGCTTAGAGGGGCCCTTGGAGCAGTTCTTC. The variable domain in full, completed from reference TRBV7-2 and TRBJ2-1, reads GAGVSQSPSNKVTEKGKDVELRCDPISGHTALYWYRQSLGQGLEFLIYFQGNSAPDKSGLPSDRFSAERTGGSVSTLTIQRTQQEDSAVYLCASSLEGPLEQFFGPGTRLTVL.

The gene calls are TRBV5-1 and TRBJ2-5; 7 bases align to TRBD2. CDR1 is SGHRS and CDR2 is YFSETQ in the germline V gene. V trimming: 4 bases; J trimming: 3 bases; junction bases outside the gene matches: 9. This CDR3 contains 15 residues. This CDR3 is CASSPASREEETQYF. The CDR3 nucleotides read TGCGCCAGCAGCCCGGCCTCCCGGGAGGAAGAGACCCAGTACTTC.

The chain couples TRBV5-4 to TRBJ1-2; 9 bases are shared with TRBD1. The V and J ends lost 4 bases and 4 bases, in that order; junction bases with no gene match: 5. The CDR3 runs 14 residues. In germline, CDR1 is SGHNT, CDR2 YYREEE (reference sequence). CDR3 sequence reads: CASSPTGGSYGYTF. DNA of the CDR3: TGTGCCAGCAGCCCGACAGGGGGTTCCTATGGCTACACCTTC.